This T cell receptor beta chain is from a study of regulatory T cells in long-lasting Graves disease (dated by TCRdb to the early 2020s). In the study overall: Antithyroid drugs had been taken for less than 3 months by newly diagnosed Graves' disease patients. Peripheral blood TCR sequencing and RNA sequencing compared persistent Graves' disease patients with newly diagnosed Graves' disease patients. The study took place in China and was registered as a clinical trial. TCR sequencing covered around 13 persistent and roughly 20 newly diagnosed Graves' disease patients, approximately 33 samples in total.

This clonotype was picked up many times. No antigen is known for it. No clone much larger than this one lies a single base away; base qualities are absent. Study-level results and caveats: Sequencing and analysis were limited to the TCR beta chain. Peripheral blood alone was examined, since thyroid tissue, which constituted the primary lesion, could not be accessed. TRBV28, TRBJ1-2 and TRBJ2-5 were preferentially used in persistent disease, while TRBV20-1 and TRBJ2-1 were favored in newly diagnosed disease. Patients with persistent disease shared more public clonotypes (about 2,500) than newly diagnosed patients did (approximately 970). Compared with newly diagnosed patients, patients with persistent Graves' disease had lower TCR Shannon entropy and fewer highly expanded clones, which suggests clonal expansion. The authors acknowledged the small sample size as a limitation that may reduce accuracy.

The CDR3 spans 16 residues, from the cysteine through the phenylalanine. The kept DNA is CDR3 alone, 48 bases in frame from the first base. Ends trimmed: V by 6 bases, J by 8 bases; bases unmatched to a gene: 12. For CDR1 and CDR2, the germline V gene lists ENHRY and SYGVKD. This specimen's time point label, interpreted: newly diagnosed GD, antithyroid drugs for less than 3 months. RNA was extracted from PBMCs in TRIzol for both TCR sequencing and RNA sequencing. The diagnosis of Graves' disease followed American Thyroid Association guidelines. The patients came from an endocrinology department in Xi'an, China. From each patient, approximately 9 milliliters of peripheral blood was collected into an EDTA anticoagulant tube. Ficoll Paque Plus density gradient separation was used to isolate PBMCs, and no further T cell sorting was done. RNA quality was checked with an Agilent 2100 Bioanalyzer and agarose gel, and concentration with a NanoDrop 2000.

The library was made by multiplex PCR. Sequencing instrument: Illumina HiSeq 4000. CDR3 regions were amplified by Arm-PCR with iRepertoire HTBI primers to construct TCR beta libraries. Before sequencing, the PCR products went through gel purification. The original methods were these. Across samples, around 62 TRBV and 13 to 15 TRBJ segments were identified and used for gene usage analysis of CDR3 amino acid clonotypes. COPE and FqMerger were used to merge the filtered high-quality paired reads into contigs. BLAST was used to align contigs to IMGT TRBV, TRBD and TRBJ reference genes, with CDR3 defined following IMGT. Highly expanded clones were defined as clonotypes with a frequency above 0.1%. Shannon entropy was used to measure repertoire diversity, and the Gini coefficient was used to measure V-J evenness. A clonotype found in more than one individual was treated as public. TCRdb reworked the public reads: Q25 trimming with fastp, MiXCR clone assembly, productive beta chains retained. Rows merge per CDR3 protein into single entries with the most common DNA and genes. TCRdb, rather than the study authors, made the V and J calls. A total of roughly 410,000 distinct CDR3 sequences appear in this sample, 15% of them only once. The ten largest clones capture about 7.6% of the sample.

This same sample was also part of a study on T cells in Graves' hyperthyroidism and ophthalmopathy. As the second publication notes: Stable Graves' hyperthyroidism was defined as no progression to ophthalmopathy during 18 months of follow-up. Hyperthyroidism patients were newly diagnosed, had a disease duration of under 2 months, and were aged 18 to 65 years. The study excluded patients with uncontrolled infections, other autoimmune diseases, pregnancy or lactation. Diagnoses were established on the basis of clinical symptoms, serum thyroxine and TRAb, thyroid ultrasound, and orbital computed tomography. The TCR CDR3 was subjected to a first round of RT-PCR using the HTBI primer set and the Qiagen OneStep RT-PCR kit. Most expanded thyroid clonotypes (frequency above 0.001) were also detected in blood, a finding suggesting that blood repertoires may reflect thyroid immune responses. In cross-validation, a model built on a 13 V-J signature told ophthalmopathy apart from stable hyperthyroidism with under 90% sensitivity and roughly 82% specificity, and in testing the same model reached 80%/75%. During validation, the model predicted progression to ophthalmopathy a median of approximately 6 months ahead of onset, with 70.59% sensitivity and 72% to 85% specificity. To identify TCR V-J signatures that set the groups apart, the researchers used a discovery cohort of about a hundred patients, made up of under 50 with Graves' ophthalmopathy and about 59 with stable Graves' hyperthyroidism. An independent validation cohort of under 20 hyperthyroidism patients and over 15 patients who later progressed to ophthalmopathy tested prospective prediction of ophthalmopathy. The 75 to 100 discovery patients were randomly split 7:3 into training and test sets. In addition, the study compared T-cell repertoires in thyroid tissue and in blood from about 6 Graves' hyperthyroidism patients. After sampling, hyperthyroidism patients received methimazole starting at 30 mg daily, and ophthalmopathy patients received high-dose intravenous methylprednisolone. A second multiplex PCR round built the libraries, followed by size selection and purification. The libraries were sequenced on an Illumina HiSeq2000 using paired-end 100 bp reads. Raw data were processed with SOAPnuke, discarding reads with adapters, uncalled bases, mean Phred below 15, or no exact constant-primer or identifier match. High-quality paired reads were merged using COPE v1.2.5, and each unique nucleotide sequence was defined as a clonotype. MiTCR v1.1 was used to align clonotypes to the IMGT TRBV, TRBD and TRBJ reference segments. Analysis was restricted to V-J combinations with a frequency above 0.0001, which covered roughly 99% of repertoires. A TCS score was defined as the ratio of F50 (clonal expansion) to E x V (chaos), with BLOSUM62-based TCRdist applied between CDR3 peptides within each V-J. Welch's t-statistics and random forest reduced just over 500 V-J features to roughly 13, which were used in a naive Bayes classifier (R e1071). No statistical method was used to set the sample size in advance, and investigators knew the group allocation. According to the paper, TCR Vbeta CDR3 sequencing was carried out on around 140 peripheral blood samples, which came from under 50 ophthalmopathy, about 75 hyperthyroidism and about 17 progressor patients.

The chain is encoded by TRBV10-3 joined to TRBJ2-1; 11 central nucleotides agree with TRBD1. This TCR was recovered from a woman in her thirties or forties with Graves disease. Donor details come from another sample of the same person, matched by shared clones. Sequenced material: peripheral blood mononuclear cells (PBMCs), taken at new diagnosis, from a patient treated with antithyroid drugs. The nucleotide sequence reads TGTGCCATCAGAGGCCCGGGACAGGGGGGCTTCGATGAGCAGTTCTTC. It encodes CAIRGPGQGGFDEQFF.